These 10 T cell receptor beta chains were sequenced from one sample in a study of CD8+ T cells in alopecia areata listed by TCRdb under 2018. The treatment or condition label on this specimen signifies: oral pan-JAK inhibitor, 5-10 mg twice daily. Library generation was performed with the immunoSEQ multiplex PCR assay. For TCR sequencing, RNA was extracted from every sample and reverse transcribed into cDNA to serve as template. Not all clones reach the TCRdb copy of this immuneACCESS table, which keeps in-frame sequences only. Checked studies attribute under half of the gap to unresolved V genes and leave the rest unexplained. Recorded for this sample are about 200,000 clones; 35% to 45% of them occurred a single time. In total, the top ten clones hold almost 0.5% of the sample. This material consisted of CD4+ T cells sorted from blood, taken at approximately week 34, from a patient treated with tofacitinib. The source is a human donor with alopecia areata.

This clone has more than one count but fewer than ten. This rearrangement joins TRBV7-2 to TRBJ2-7; weak D call: TRBD1 (6 bases). The CDR3 totals 16 residues. V was cut by 5 bases and J by 3 bases, with 20 bases left in between. Germline assignment: CDR1 SGHTA and CDR2 FQGNSA. CDR3 DNA sequence: TGTGCCAGCAGCCCCCGTCGAGGGGGAGCCAACTACGAGCAGTACTTC. Translation gives CASSPRRGGANYEQYF.

This clone has a handful of counts. This chain uses TRBV2 with TRBJ2-2, with D maybe TRBD1 (5 bases). Germline-derived CDR1 and CDR2 are SNHLY and FYNNEI. The V and J ends lost 6 bases and 6 bases respectively, with 8 bases between them. The CDR3 spans 12 residues. CDR3: CASRTRAGELFF. Here the CDR3 DNA reads TGTGCCAGCAGAACCAGGGCCGGGGAGCTGTTTTTT.

This chain uses TRBV9 with TRBJ2-3; D remains unclear. The V gene's germline CDR1 is SGDLS and CDR2 YYNGEE. This CDR3 contains 13 residues. Trimming cost V 4 bases and J 1 base, with 7 bases left between them. The CDR3 is CASSPPRTDTQYF. CDR3 bases: TGTGCCAGCAGCCCTCCTCGCACAGATACGCAGTATTTT.

The chain employs TRBV28 and TRBJ1-5; D remains ambiguous. The CDR3 loop spans 16 amino acids. Germline CDR1 and CDR2: MDHEN and SYDVKM. The ends were cut back, 3 bases at V and 1 base at J, with 13 bases in the middle. CDR3 sequence reads: CASSFPKDSSNQPQHF. As DNA, the CDR3 is TGTGCCAGCAGTTTTCCGAAGGACTCAAGCAATCAGCCCCAGCATTTT.

The sample holds a few counts of this clone. This chain connects TRBV7-9 to TRBJ2-5, with D tentatively TRBD2 (5 bases). The V and J ends lost 7 bases and 5 bases respectively, with 17 bases between them. The CDR3 totals 14 residues. CDR1 is SEHNR, CDR2 FQNEAQ, per germline (reference sequence). The CDR3 reads CASIDDEGWETQYF. The CDR3 nucleotides read TGTGCCAGCATCGACGACGAGGGCTGGGAGACCCAGTACTTC.

This rearrangement joins TRBV5-1 to TRBJ2-3; 8 positions match TRBD1. CDR3 length: 12 amino acids. Germline CDR1 reads SGHRS; CDR2 reads YFSETQ. V lost 4 bases and J lost 6; bases outside the gene matches: 1. In DNA form, the CDR3 reads TGCGCCAGCAGCCGGACAGGGGATACGCAGTATTTT. Amino acid sequence: CASSRTGDTQYF.

This clone was picked up a small number of times. V and J are TRBV4-1 and TRBJ2-1; the match to TRBD1 covers 9 bases. The CDR3 sequence is 17 residues long. Germline trimming cut 4 bases from V and 1 base from J; bases unmatched to any gene: 8. Germline CDR1 reads MGHRA; CDR2 reads YSYEKL. CDR3 region: CASSLRTGTGSYNEQFF. The CDR3 region has the DNA TGCGCCAGCAGCCTACGAACCGGGACAGGGTCCTACAATGAGCAGTTCTTC.

The CDR3 DNA reads TGTGCCAGCAGCTTACAGACAGAGAACACCGGGGAGCTGTTTTTT. It yields the protein CASSLQTENTGELFF. The chain has TRBV7-3 and TRBJ2-2; D perhaps matches TRBD1 (5 bases). V was clipped by 2 bases and J by 1 base, with 8 bases between them. Germline V gene sequence: CDR1 SGHTA, CDR2 FQGTGA. This CDR3 comprises 15 residues.

This rearrangement joins TRBV2 to TRBJ2-1; 7 bases are a match to TRBD2. Trimming cost V 8 bases and J 11 bases; bases outside gene matches: 12. This CDR3 spans 13 amino acids. The V gene's germline CDR1 is SNHLY and CDR2 FYNNEI. CDR3 loop: CASLWVWREQQFF. In nucleotides, the CDR3 is TGTGCCAGCCTATGGGTATGGCGGGAGCAGCAGTTCTTC.

Only a few counts were recorded for this clone. V gene TRBV28 combines with J gene TRBJ1-1, with unresolved D. V shed 4 bases and J shed 0 bases, with 6 bases lying between them. This CDR3 contains 13 residues. Germline lookup yields CDR1 MDHEN and CDR2 SYDVKM. For the CDR3, the DNA is TGTGCCAGCAGTTCTACCGTGAACACTGAAGCTTTCTTT. Its translation is CASSSTVNTEAFF.